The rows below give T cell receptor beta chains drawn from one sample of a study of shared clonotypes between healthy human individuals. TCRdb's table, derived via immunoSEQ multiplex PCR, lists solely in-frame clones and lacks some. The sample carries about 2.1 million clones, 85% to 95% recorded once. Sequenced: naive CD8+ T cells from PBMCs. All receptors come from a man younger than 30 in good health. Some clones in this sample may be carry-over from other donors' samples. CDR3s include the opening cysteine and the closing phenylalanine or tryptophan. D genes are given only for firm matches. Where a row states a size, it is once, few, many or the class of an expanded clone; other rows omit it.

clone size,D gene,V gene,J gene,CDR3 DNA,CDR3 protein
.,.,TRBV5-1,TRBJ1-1,TGCGCCAGCAGCTTGGACAGGGCTTCAATGACTGAAGCTTTCTTT,CASSLDRASMTEAFF
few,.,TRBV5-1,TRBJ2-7,TGCGCCAGCAGCTTGGAAAGCTACGAGCAGTACTTC,CASSLESYEQYF
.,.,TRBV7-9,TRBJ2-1,TGTGCCAGCAGCTTAGTACTAGCCTCCTACAATGAGCAGTTCTTC,CASSLVLASYNEQFF
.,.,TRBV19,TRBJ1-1,TGTGCCAGTAGCCAGGGCTACACTGAAGCTTTCTTT,CASSQGYTEAFF
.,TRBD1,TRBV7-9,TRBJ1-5,TGTGCCAGCAGCTTAGCCCCCGACAGGGGCGGCAATCAGCCCCAGCATTTT,CASSLAPDRGGNQPQHF
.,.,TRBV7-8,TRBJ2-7,TGTGCCAGCAGCTTAGGCAGGAGCTCCTACGAGCAGTACTTC,CASSLGRSSYEQYF
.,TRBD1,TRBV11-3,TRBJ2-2,TGTGCCAGCAGCTTGATGTTGGGACAGGGGTTGGACGGGGAGCTGTTTTTT,CASSLMLGQGLDGELFF
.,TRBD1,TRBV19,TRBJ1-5,TGTGCCAGTAGGCTCAGACAGGGAAATCAGCCCCAGCATTTT,CASRLRQGNQPQHF
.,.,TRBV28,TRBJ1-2,TGTGCCAGCAGTCCCCGAAGTACTAACTATGGCTACACCTTC,CASSPRSTNYGYTF
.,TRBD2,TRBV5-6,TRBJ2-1,TGTGCCAGCAGCTTGGATTGGAGAGCGGGAGGGGGAAATGAGCAGTTCTTC,CASSLDWRAGGGNEQFF
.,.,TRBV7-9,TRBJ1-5,TGTGCCAGCAGCTTTTCCGACAGCCAGCCCCAGCATTTT,CASSFSDSQPQHF
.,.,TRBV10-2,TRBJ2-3,TGCGCCAGCGAACCTAGGACGACAGATACGCAGTATTTT,CASEPRTTDTQYF
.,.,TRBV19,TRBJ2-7,TGTGCCAGTAGTATAGATCTATACAGGGAGCAGTACTTC,CASSIDLYREQYF
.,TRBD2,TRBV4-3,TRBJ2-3,TGCGCCAGCAGCCACCGATTGGGTGGACTAGCAACAACCTCCACAGATACGCAGTATTTT,CASSHRLGGLATTSTDTQYF
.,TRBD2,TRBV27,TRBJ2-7,TGTGCCAGCAGTTTACTAGCGGGAAGTGGCGGCTACTACGAGCAGTACTTC,CASSLLAGSGGYYEQYF
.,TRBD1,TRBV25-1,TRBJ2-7,TGTGCCAGCATCGCGCCGGGACAGGGGAGCCACGAGCAGTACTTC,CASIAPGQGSHEQYF
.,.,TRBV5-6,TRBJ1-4,TGTGCCAGCAGCTTGGCTGGGGCCCCACCGAAAACTAATGAAAAACTGTTTTTT,CASSLAGAPPKTNEKLFF
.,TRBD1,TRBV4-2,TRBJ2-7,TGTGCCAGCAGCCACGGGGAGTCAGGGGGCTTCTACGAGCAGTACTTC,CASSHGESGGFYEQYF
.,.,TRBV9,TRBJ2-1,TGTGCCAGCAGCGTACCCATTGGTGGTGAGCAGTTCTTC,CASSVPIGGEQFF
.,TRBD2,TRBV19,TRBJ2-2,TGTGCCAGTGATAGCGGGAGACCGAACACCGGGGAGCTGTTTTTT,CASDSGRPNTGELFF
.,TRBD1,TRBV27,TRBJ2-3,TGTGCCAGCAGTGGGACAGGGGTTACAGATACGCAGTATTTT,CASSGTGVTDTQYF
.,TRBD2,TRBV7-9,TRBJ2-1,TGTGCCAGCAGCTCCGGACTAGCGGGAGGGCTGACGGATGAGCAGTTCTTC,CASSSGLAGGLTDEQFF
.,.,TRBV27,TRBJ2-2,TGTGCCAGCAGTCAGGCAGGGCTCACCGGGGAGCTGTTTTTT,CASSQAGLTGELFF
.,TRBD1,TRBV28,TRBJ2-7,TGTGCCAGCAGTTTTCAGGGACAGGGTATCTACGAGCAGTACTTC,CASSFQGQGIYEQYF
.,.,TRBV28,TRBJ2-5,TGTGCCATCTTATGGGCTGGCCAAGAGACCCAGTACTTC,CAILWAGQETQYF
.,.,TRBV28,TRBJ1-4,TGTGCCAGCAGTTTATTGGTGGAAGGGGGGATCCGTGAAAAACTGTTTTTT,CASSLLVEGGIREKLFF
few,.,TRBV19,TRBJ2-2,TGTGCCAGTAGTATATACACCCACAGGGTCCAGGGCACCGGGGAGCTGTTTTTT,CASSIYTHRVQGTGELFF
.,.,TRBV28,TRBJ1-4,TGTGCCAGCAGTCCAATTCAGGAGACAACTAATGAAAAACTGTTTTTT,CASSPIQETTNEKLFF
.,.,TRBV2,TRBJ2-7,TGTGCCAGCAGTCTTCCCCTCCTCTCCTACGAGCAGTACTTC,CASSLPLLSYEQYF
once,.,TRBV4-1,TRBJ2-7,TGCGCCAGCAGCCAAGGTGGCGGGACATCGTACGAGCAGTACTTC,CASSQGGGTSYEQYF
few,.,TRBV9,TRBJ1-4,TGTGCCAGCAGCGTACAGTGGGGCCTTAATGAAAAACTGTTTTTT,CASSVQWGLNEKLFF
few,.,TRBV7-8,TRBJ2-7,TGTGCCAGCAGCTTAGTAGGGTACGAGCAGTACTTC,CASSLVGYEQYF
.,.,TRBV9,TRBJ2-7,TGTGCCAGCAGCGTAAGGGGGGATCCCCGGGACGAGCAGTACTTC,CASSVRGDPRDEQYF
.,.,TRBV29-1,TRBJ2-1,TGCAGTACCAGTGGGACACTAAACTACAATGAGCAGTTCTTC,CSTSGTLNYNEQFF
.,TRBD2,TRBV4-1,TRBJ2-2,TGCGCCAGCAGCCAAGATAACCGACTAGCGGGAGTGAGCACCGGGGAGCTGTTTTTT,CASSQDNRLAGVSTGELFF
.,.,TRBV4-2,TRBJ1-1,TGTGCCAGCAGCCAGCTCAGAGAATACATGAACACTGAAGCTTTCTTT,CASSQLREYMNTEAFF
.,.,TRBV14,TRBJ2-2,TGTGCCAGCAGCCAGGGGACGAGCACCGGGGAGCTGTTTTTT,CASSQGTSTGELFF
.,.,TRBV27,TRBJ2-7,TGTGCCAGCAGTTTTCTAAGGAGCTACGAGCAGTACTTC,CASSFLRSYEQYF
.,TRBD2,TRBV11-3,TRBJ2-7,TGTGCCAGCAGCTTTGGGACTAGCAGACACGAGCAGTACTTC,CASSFGTSRHEQYF
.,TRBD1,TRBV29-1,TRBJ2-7,TGCAGCGCTCCGGGACAGGGGGCAGGCGAGCAGTACTTC,CSAPGQGAGEQYF
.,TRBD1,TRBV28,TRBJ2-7,TGTGCCAGCAGCCCGGGACAGGGGGCGCAAGAGCAGTACTTC,CASSPGQGAQEQYF
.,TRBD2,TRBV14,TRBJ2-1,TGTGCCAGCAGCCAAGTCCATCGACGGACTAGCGGGAGGGGCAATGAGCAGTTCTTC,CASSQVHRRTSGRGNEQFF
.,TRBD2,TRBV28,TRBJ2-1,TGTGCCAGCAGTTACCTAGCGGGAGTGGGAAATGAGCAGTTCTTC,CASSYLAGVGNEQFF
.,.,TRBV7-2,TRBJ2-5,TGTGCCAGCAGCTTAACAGCGAGACAAGAGACCCAGTACTTC,CASSLTARQETQYF
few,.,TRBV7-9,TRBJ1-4,TGTGCCAGCAGCTCACCGGACGGGGAAAAACTGTTTTTT,CASSSPDGEKLFF
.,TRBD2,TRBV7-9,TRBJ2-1,TGTGCCAGCAGCGTGCGAGGGAGGGCGGATGAGCAGTTCTTC,CASSVRGRADEQFF
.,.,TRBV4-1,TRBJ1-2,TGCGCCAGCAGCCAAGAGTCTAGGACGGGGGTGGGTGGCTACACCTTC,CASSQESRTGVGGYTF
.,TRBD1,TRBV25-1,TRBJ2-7,TGTGCCAGCAGTGAATGGGGACAGGGGTCCTACGAGCAGTACTTC,CASSEWGQGSYEQYF
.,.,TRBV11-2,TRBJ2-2,TGTGCCAGCAGCTTAGGGGGGTCCAAAGGGGAGCTGTTTTTT,CASSLGGSKGELFF
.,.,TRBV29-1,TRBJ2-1,TGCAGCGGCAGAGGGAGTGGTTCCTACAATGAGCAGTTCTTC,CSGRGSGSYNEQFF
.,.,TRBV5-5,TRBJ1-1,TGTGCCAGCAGCTTGGGGGGCATTAACACTGAAGCTTTCTTT,CASSLGGINTEAFF
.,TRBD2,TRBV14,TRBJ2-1,TGTGCCAGCAGCTTAGCGGGGTTTAGCTCCTACAATGAGCAGTTCTTC,CASSLAGFSSYNEQFF
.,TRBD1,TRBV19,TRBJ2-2,TGTGCCAGCAGGGACAGGGCGGGCGTATCCGGGGAGCTGTTTTTT,CASRDRAGVSGELFF
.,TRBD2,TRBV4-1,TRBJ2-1,TGCGCCAGCAGGCCGGGGGGGCCGGGCAATGAGCAGTTCTTC,CASRPGGPGNEQFF
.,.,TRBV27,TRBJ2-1,TGTGCCAGCAGTTGGTTTAGCGATCACAATGAGCAGTTCTTC,CASSWFSDHNEQFF
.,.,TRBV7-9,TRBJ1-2,TGTGCCAGCAGTCCCAGCGGACCGCAATACTATGGCTACACCTTC,CASSPSGPQYYGYTF